This T cell receptor (beta chain) appears in the sequencing data of a study of T cells in Graves' hyperthyroidism and ophthalmopathy. General study findings and limits: Most thyroid clonotypes with frequency above 0.001 were detected in blood.

Disease duration under 2 months; hyperthyroidism patients were aged 18 to 65. TCR beta CDR3 regions were amplified from RNA transcripts. The study used the HTBI primer set for a first-round RT-PCR of the TCR CDR3. TCRdb re-called the multiplex PCR reads through MiXCR, storing one row per CDR3 protein. The sample yields hundreds of thousands of distinct CDR3 sequences, 46% seen once. This clonotype was observed a few times. Its target is not known. The sequence derives from a woman younger than 35 with Graves' hyperthyroidism. The sequencing input was peripheral blood or thyroid tissue (not recorded which).

The CDR3 loop is CAISADMWGTSWKNTEAFF. CDR3 in DNA: TGTGCCATCAGTGCAGATATGTGGGGGACGTCCTGGAAGAACACTGAAGCTTTCTTT. The gene calls are TRBV10-3 and TRBJ1-1; D perhaps matches TRBD1 (5 bases). The germline V gene encodes CDR1 ENHRY and CDR2 SYGVKD. The V end lost 4 bases, the J end lost 1 base, and 25 bases lay between the germline ends. The length of the CDR3 is 19 residues.